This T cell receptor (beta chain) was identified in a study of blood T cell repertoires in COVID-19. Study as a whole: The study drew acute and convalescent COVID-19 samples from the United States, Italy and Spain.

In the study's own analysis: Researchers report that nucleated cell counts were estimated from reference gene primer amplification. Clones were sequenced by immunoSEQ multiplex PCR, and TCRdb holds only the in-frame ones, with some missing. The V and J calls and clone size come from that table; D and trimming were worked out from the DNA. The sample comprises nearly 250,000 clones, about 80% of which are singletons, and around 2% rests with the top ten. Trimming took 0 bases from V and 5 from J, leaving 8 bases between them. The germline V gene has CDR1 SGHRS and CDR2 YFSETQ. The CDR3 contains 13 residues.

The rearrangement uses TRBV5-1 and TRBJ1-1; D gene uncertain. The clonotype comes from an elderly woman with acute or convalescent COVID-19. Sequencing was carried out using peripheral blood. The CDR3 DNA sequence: TGCGCCAGCAGCTTGGGTGGGGAGACTGAAGCTTTCTTT. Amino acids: CASSLGGETEAFF.